Described below is a single T cell receptor beta chain sequence and its context. Antigen unknown. The data derive from a study of shared clonotypes between healthy human individuals. Sequencing used immunoSEQ multiplex PCR; TCRdb keeps in-frame clones, though not all of them. The sample includes roughly 720,000 clones, roughly 88% seen only once; the top ten take 34%. CDR1 and CDR2 (germline): SGHNT, YENEEA. V was cut by 3 bases and J by 0 bases, with 8 bases left in between. The CDR3 sequence is 15 residues long. Findings and caveats of the study: Generally, estimated richness proved larger in naive subsets than it did in memory subsets.

The origin of this receptor is a man aged 18 to 35 in good health. Some clones in this sample may be carry-over from other donors' samples. This rearrangement joins TRBV11-3 to TRBJ2-2; D may be TRBD2 (5 bases). Input material: memory CD8+ T cells from PBMCs. The subset was: CD45RO+ cells pooled with CCR7-negative TemRA cells. CDR3 nucleotides: TGTGCCAGCAGCTTCCGTAGCGCGAACACCGGGGAGCTGTTTTTT. Translation: CASSFRSANTGELFF.